Sequencing of this TCR beta chain was carried out in a study of T-cell memory formation after mild COVID-19. V gave up 6 bases and J gave up 4 bases, with 13 bases separating them. In germline, CDR1 is SEHNR, CDR2 FQNEAQ (reference sequence). This CDR3 is built from 14 residues. This clonotype was found a few times. TCR alpha and TCR beta cDNA libraries carrying sample barcodes and UMIs were produced by 5'RACE using constant-segment primers. TCRdb passed the 5' RACE reads through MiXCR, listing each CDR3 protein once. This sample has 400,000 or so distinct CDR3 sequences, with roughly 20% found just once.

The TCR was taken from an adult woman who had mild COVID-19 (a few samples of this study predate the infection). Cell type and time point are not known. Sample: PBMCs or a T cell subset sorted from them (not recorded which). The chain carries TRBV7-9 and TRBJ2-1; D is tentatively TRBD1 or TRBD2 (5 bases each). CDR3 DNA sequence: TGTGCCAGCAGGGTCCGGGGCACATACAATGAGCAGTTCTTC. It yields the protein CASRVRGTYNEQFF.